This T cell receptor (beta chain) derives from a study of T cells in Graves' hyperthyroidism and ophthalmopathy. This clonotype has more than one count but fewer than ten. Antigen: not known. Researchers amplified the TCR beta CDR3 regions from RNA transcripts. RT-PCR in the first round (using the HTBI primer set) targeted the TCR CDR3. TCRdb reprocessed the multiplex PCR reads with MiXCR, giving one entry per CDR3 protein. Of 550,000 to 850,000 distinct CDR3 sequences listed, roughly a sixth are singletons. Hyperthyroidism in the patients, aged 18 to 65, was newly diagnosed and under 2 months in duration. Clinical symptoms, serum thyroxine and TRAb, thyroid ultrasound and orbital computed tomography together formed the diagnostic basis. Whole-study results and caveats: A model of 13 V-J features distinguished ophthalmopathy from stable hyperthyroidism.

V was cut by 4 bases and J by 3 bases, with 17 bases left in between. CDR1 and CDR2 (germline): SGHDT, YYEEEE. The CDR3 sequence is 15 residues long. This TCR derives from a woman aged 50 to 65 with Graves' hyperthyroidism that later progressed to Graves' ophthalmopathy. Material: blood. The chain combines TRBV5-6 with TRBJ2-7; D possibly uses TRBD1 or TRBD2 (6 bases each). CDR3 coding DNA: TGTGCCAGCAGCCTGCCAGAAGGGGGGAACTACGAGCAGTACTTC. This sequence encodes CASSLPEGGNYEQYF.